This TCR beta chain comes out of a study of blood T cell repertoires in COVID-19. As for the study in general: Sources were T cells, B-cell-depleted T cells, or PBMCs; the material itself was cDNA or gDNA.

Germline loops: CDR1 LNHDA, CDR2 SQIVND (reference sequence). The ends lost 4 bases at V and 2 bases at J; junction bases unmatched: 2. This CDR3 contains 14 residues. Per the original data handling: Using reference gene primer amplification, nucleated cell counts were estimated. TCRdb's copy holds only in-frame clones and misses some; the assay was immunoSEQ multiplex PCR. V and J calls and clone size are those listed in that table; D and trimming were worked out from the DNA. Of roughly 100,000 clones in the sample, roughly nine tenths are singletons; the top ten hold about 1.7%. The J gene is TRBJ1-5, the V gene TRBV19; the match to TRBD1 covers 7 bases. This clonotype was sampled from a human donor with active COVID-19. The donor label of this sample is uncertain. The sequenced sample consisted of peripheral blood. The CDR3 DNA is TGTGCCAGTAGTACCGACAGGGGCAATCAGCCCCAGCATTTT. Its protein product is CASSTDRGNQPQHF. The full variable domain, in which reference TRBV19 and TRBJ1-5 provide the parts outside the CDR3, is DGGITQSPKYLFRKEGQNVTLSCEQNLNHDAMYWYRQDPGQGLRLIYYSQIVNDFQKGDIAEGYSVSREKKESFPLTVTSAQKNPTAFYLCASSTDRGNQPQHFGDGTRLSIL.